Sequencing of this T cell receptor (beta chain) was carried out in a study of cytomegalovirus exposure and HLA in healthy donors. Findings and caveats of the study: In a later analysis, an Asian-associated ancestry cluster reportedly showed fewer N-insertions than the approximately 660-donor mean.

It was with 60 Vbeta and 13 Jbeta primers that the PCR ran. The method was immunoSEQ multiplex PCR; TCRdb's version includes in-frame clones alone and lacks a portion of them. Seen here are 180,000 or so clones, 65% to 85% observed once, and the top ten hold about 0.77%. Regarding this clone: The antigen is unknown.

This CDR3 is 12 amino acids long. With 4 bases clipped from V and 9 bases from J, the junction kept 6 bases outside the gene matches. The germline gives CDR1 SNHLY, CDR2 FYNNEI. The receptor's source is a woman aged 18-29 years in good health and CMV-seronegative. V and J are TRBV2 and TRBJ2-7; 7 positions match TRBD2. Material: PBMCs. CDR3 sequence: CASSVRTSTQYF. The CDR3 DNA sequence: TGTGCCAGCAGTGTCCGGACTAGTACGCAGTACTTC.